Each of the 31 T cell receptor beta chains below was sequenced from the same sample in a study of blood T cell repertoires in COVID-19. Here immunoSEQ multiplex PCR was the method, and the copy in TCRdb shows in-frame clones only, minus some. This repertoire shows 100,000 to 150,000 clones, roughly 85% found once; its top ten account for around 27%. Sequencing input: peripheral blood. These receptors all come from an elderly woman with acute or convalescent COVID-19.

V gene TRBV29-1 combines with J gene TRBJ2-2; TRBD2 aligns across 9 bases. Per the germline V gene, CDR1 is SQVTM and CDR2 is ANQGSEA. V lost 7 bases and J lost 6; bases outside the gene matches: 6. CDR3 length: 13 amino acids. The CDR3 sequence is CSAGTSRAGELFF. Here the CDR3 DNA reads TGCAGCGCCGGGACTAGCAGAGCCGGGGAGCTGTTTTTT.

The V and J genes are TRBV3-1 (or the pseudogene TRBV3-2) and TRBJ2-1, with 7 bases lining up with TRBD2. CDR1 is LGHDT and CDR2 is YNNKEL in the germline V gene (reference sequence). After removal of 1 base from V and 9 bases from J, the junction contained 12 bases not matched to a gene. This CDR3 has 16 residues. The CDR3 region is CASSQAGGGGGGEQFF. The CDR3 DNA follows: TGTGCCAGCAGCCAAGCGGGCGGGGGAGGAGGAGGTGAGCAGTTCTTC.

J is TRBJ1-1 and V is TRBV29-1; D unclear. Germline assignment: CDR1 SQVTM and CDR2 ANQGSEA. The CDR3 is made up of 14 amino acids. Trimming removed 5 bases at V and 1 base at J, with 14 bases between. This chain's CDR3 is CSVRGQNTNTEAFF. CDR3 nucleotides: TGCAGCGTTAGAGGGCAGAATACGAACACTGAAGCTTTCTTT.

This clone showed up just once. The chain is built from TRBV6-1 and TRBJ2-5, with 7 bases that match TRBD1. The CDR3 runs to 16 residues. CDR1 and CDR2 (germline): MNHNS, SASEGT. V lost 4 bases to trimming and J lost 3 bases; unmatched junction nucleotides: 11. The CDR3 DNA reads TGTGCCAGCAGTGCCGACGTGGGACAGAGGGAAGAGACCCAGTACTTC. This codes for CASSADVGQREETQYF.

The CDR3 loop reads CASSPRGNTQYF. The CDR3, as DNA: TGTGCCAGCAGTCCCAGGGGGAATACGCAGTATTTT. The rearrangement links TRBV12-3 or TRBV12-4 to TRBJ2-3; 7 bases are shared with TRBD1. V shed 5 bases and J 7 bases; nucleotides not matched to a gene: 3. This CDR3 is built from 12 residues.

With regard to this clone: Other DNA sequences from this sample encode an identical CDR3 as well. The CDR3 sequence is CASSIQGAYGYTF. The CDR3 nucleotides read TGTGCCAGTAGTATACAGGGGGCCTATGGCTACACCTTC. The chain carries TRBV19 and TRBJ1-2; 8 nucleotides agree with TRBD1. The CDR3 runs 13 residues. V shed 2 bases and J 4 bases; nucleotides not matched to a gene: 0. Germline CDR1 is LNHDA and CDR2 is SQIVND (reference sequence).

The J gene is TRBJ1-3, the V gene TRBV24-1; D uncertain. Trimming shortened V by 4 bases and J by 1 base, and 7 bases separated the two germline ends. CDR1 is KGHDR and CDR2 is SFDVKD in the germline V gene. The CDR3 runs 14 residues. The CDR3 here is CATSDSASGNTIYF. DNA for the CDR3: TGTGCCACCAGTGACAGCGCGTCTGGAAACACCATATATTTT.

J is TRBJ2-3 and V is TRBV7-8, with D tentatively TRBD2 (6 bases). The CDR3 is 16 amino acids. Germline V gene data show CDR1 as SGHVS and CDR2 as FQNEAQ. Trimming took 5 bases from V and 4 from J, leaving 19 bases between them. CDR3 amino acids: CASSHREGGASDTQYF. The CDR3 DNA is TGTGCCAGCAGCCACCGGGAAGGCGGGGCGTCAGATACGCAGTATTTT.

The chain's CDR3 is CASSFTRNSPLHF. Here the CDR3 DNA reads TGTGCCAGCAGCTTTACTCGTAATTCACCCCTCCACTTT. This sequence joins TRBV7-9 and TRBJ1-6, with D unresolved. V was pared by 3 bases and J by 6 bases, with 6 bases between. This CDR3 is 13 amino acids long. Germline V gene data show CDR1 as SEHNR and CDR2 as FQNEAQ (reference sequence).

The chain employs TRBV5-1 and TRBJ1-3; D may be TRBD1 (5 bases). The CDR3 has 15 amino acids. CDR1 SGHRS and CDR2 YFSETQ come from the germline V gene. V dropped 2 bases and J dropped 1 base, with 10 bases sitting between them. The CDR3 nucleotides read TGCGCCAGCAGCTTTCAAGCAGGGTCTGGAAACACCATATATTTT. It is translated as CASSFQAGSGNTIYF.

The gene calls are TRBV28 and TRBJ1-4; no definite D call. There are 13 residues in the CDR3. The V end was cut by 2 bases, the J end by 8 bases, with 9 bases between. Looked up from germline, CDR1 is MDHEN and CDR2 is SYDVKM. The CDR3 DNA sequence: TGTGCCAGCAGTTTAATAGCAGTGGAAAAACTGTTTTTT. The encoded protein is CASSLIAVEKLFF.

The chain has TRBV7-9 and TRBJ1-2; D ambiguous. The V and J ends lost 1 base and 4 bases respectively, with 10 bases between them. Germline V gives CDR1 SEHNR, CDR2 FQNEAQ (reference sequence). The CDR3 has 14 residues. The CDR3 coding sequence is TGTGCCAGCAGCTTAGTCGCGGATCTCTATGGCTACACCTTC. Amino acid sequence: CASSLVADLYGYTF.

The chain carries TRBV12-3 or TRBV12-4 and TRBJ2-7, with D perhaps TRBD2 (5 bases). This CDR3 is 13 amino acids long. V lost 5 bases and J 5 bases, leaving 13 bases between the germline ends. The CDR3 sequence is CASSRTPGDEQYV. The CDR3 DNA sequence: TGTGCCAGCAGTCGGACCCCCGGGGACGAGCAGTACGTC.

The chain is built from TRBV19 and TRBJ2-3; D is unclear. CDR3 length equals 13 residues. Deletions cut 3 bases from V and 3 bases from J, with 7 bases between. Germline assignment: CDR1 LNHDA and CDR2 SQIVND (reference sequence). CDR3 nucleotides: TGTGCCAGTAGTATTATCGGGACAGATACGCAGTATTTT. Translation gives CASSIIGTDTQYF.

The chain combines TRBV18 with TRBJ1-2; 7 positions agree with TRBD1. CDR1 is KGHSH, CDR2 LQKENI, per germline. The trim removed 5 bases at V and 3 bases at J, leaving 12 bases unmatched. The CDR3 contains 16 residues. CDR3 sequence reads: CASSEGTERFDYGYTF. The CDR3 DNA is TGTGCCAGCTCAGAAGGGACAGAGAGATTTGACTATGGCTACACCTTC. Full variable domain (rest looked up from reference TRBV18 and TRBJ1-2): NAGVMQNPRHLVRRRGQEARLRCSPMKGHSHVYWYRQLPEEGLKFMVYLQKENIIDESGMPKERFSAEFPKEGPSILRIQQVVRGDSAAYFCASSEGTERFDYGYTFGSGTRLTVV.

The genes are TRBV27 and TRBJ1-4; 7 positions agree with TRBD1. The CDR3 is 15 amino acids. With V trimmed by 5 bases and J by 4 bases, 7 bases remained unmatched. CDR1 MNHEY and CDR2 SMNVEV come from the germline V gene (reference sequence). Here the CDR3 DNA reads TGTGCCAGCAGTCACAACTGGGACAGTAATGAAAAACTGTTTTTT. Protein: CASSHNWDSNEKLFF. The complete variable domain, with remaining parts taken from reference TRBV27 and TRBJ1-4, reads EAQVTQNPRYLITVTGKKLTVTCSQNMNHEYMSWYRQDPGLGLRQIYYSMNVEVTDKGDVPEGYKVSRKEKRNFPLILESPSPNQTSLYFCASSHNWDSNEKLFFGSGTQLSVL.

The count of this clone is one. The gene calls are TRBV6-5 and TRBJ1-2; tentatively, D is TRBD1 (5 bases). CDR3 length: 15 amino acids. V lost 0 bases and J lost 2, with 10 bases in between. Germline CDR1 and CDR2: MNHEY and SVGAGI. The CDR3 DNA reads TGTGCCAGCAGTTACTCGCGGGGCTCGAACTATGGCTACACCTTC. It encodes CASSYSRGSNYGYTF.

This chain links TRBV6-5 with TRBJ1-3; D is perhaps TRBD1 (6 bases). The CDR3 contains 15 residues. With 7 bases removed from V and 4 bases from J, the gap between germline ends came to 17 bases. In germline, CDR1 is MNHEY, CDR2 SVGAGI. This chain's CDR3 is CASTIGGFGGNTIYF. The CDR3 coding sequence is TGTGCCAGCACCATAGGGGGATTCGGCGGAAACACCATATATTTT.

J is TRBJ1-3 and V is TRBV19, with a possible D match to TRBD1 (5 bases). CDR1 is LNHDA and CDR2 is SQIVND in the germline V gene (reference sequence). V gave up 6 bases and J gave up 0 bases, with 9 bases separating them. This CDR3 comprises 14 residues. CDR3 bases: TGTGCCAGTAGAGGGGAGGTCTCTGGAAACACCATATATTTT. Residues: CASRGEVSGNTIYF.

This chain uses TRBV7-9 with TRBJ2-1, with a weak D call TRBD2 (7 bases). V lost 5 bases to trimming and J lost 11 bases, with 10 bases between them. CDR3 size: 11 residues. Germline CDR1 reads SEHNR; CDR2 reads FQNEAQ (reference sequence). Here the CDR3 DNA reads TGTGCCAGCAGCCCGGGGGGCAAGCAGTTCTTC. Its protein is CASSPGGKQFF.

In this sample, this clone turned up once. In nucleotides, the CDR3 is TGTGCCAGCAGCCGGGCAGGGTCGGAGCAGTACGTC. Its translation: CASSRAGSEQYV. The chain uses TRBV3-1 (or the pseudogene TRBV3-2) and TRBJ2-7; maybe TRBD1 (5 bases). CDR1 LGHDT and CDR2 YNNKEL come from the germline V gene (reference sequence). This CDR3 has 12 residues. V lost 4 bases and J lost 7, with 11 bases in between.

J is TRBJ2-5 and V is TRBV20-1; D possibly corresponds to TRBD1 (6 bases). V lost 5 bases, J lost 5 bases, and 9 bases lay in between. The CDR3 contains 11 residues. Per the germline V gene, CDR1 is DFQATT and CDR2 is SNEGSKA (reference sequence). The DNA for the CDR3 is TGCAGTGCTTCCGACAGGGAGACCCAGTACTTC. Protein sequence: CSASDRETQYF.

The chain employs TRBV19 and TRBJ1-2, with D possibly being TRBD1 (6 bases). Germline assignment: CDR1 LNHDA and CDR2 SQIVND (reference sequence). Trimming removed 6 bases from V and 8 bases from J, with 19 bases in between. This CDR3 spans 14 amino acids. The CDR3 region has the DNA TGTGCCAGTAGCCGGGAGGTCAGGGGTTTGGGCTACACCTTC. Residues: CASSREVRGLGYTF.

This sequence joins TRBV6-1 and TRBJ1-5; 7 bases line up with TRBD1. There are 15 residues in the CDR3. V lost 7 bases to trimming and J lost 2 bases; unmatched junction nucleotides: 8. Germline lookup yields CDR1 MNHNS and CDR2 SASEGT. The CDR3 protein is CASILEGAGNQPQHF. In DNA form, the CDR3 reads TGTGCCAGCATTCTCGAGGGGGCTGGCAATCAGCCCCAGCATTTT.

This rearrangement joins TRBV7-2 to TRBJ2-1; 14 bases are a match to TRBD2. This CDR3 is 15 amino acids long. V lost 5 bases to trimming and J lost 4 bases; unmatched junction nucleotides: 1. Germline values: CDR1 SGHTA, CDR2 FQGNSA. CDR3 sequence (DNA): TGTGCCAGCAGCCGGACTAGCGGGGGGTACAATGAGCAGTTCTTC. Amino acid sequence: CASSRTSGGYNEQFF.

This clone has more than one count but fewer than ten. The gene calls are TRBV11-1 and TRBJ2-3; maybe TRBD2 (6 bases). The CDR3 runs 14 residues. V lost 7 bases and J 2 bases, leaving 13 bases between the germline ends. Germline V lookup: CDR1 SGHAT, CDR2 FQDESV (reference sequence). CDR3 nucleotides: TGTGCCAGCACGAGGAGGGAAATCACAGATACGCAGTATTTT. Translated, it gives CASTRREITDTQYF.

This sequence joins TRBV21-1 and TRBJ2-7; the table's D gene call, TRBD1, was not cross checked with the DNA. TRBV21-1 is flagged as a pseudogene. CDR3 length equals 15 residues. The CDR3 protein is CASSKIDRGAYEQYF. The CDR3 DNA is TGTGCCAGCAGCAAGATTGACAGGGGGGCCTACGAGCAGTACTTC.

J is TRBJ1-1 and V is TRBV20-1; D is undetermined. V lost 6 bases to trimming and J lost 2 bases, with 4 bases between them. The germline V gene encodes CDR1 DFQATT and CDR2 SNEGSKA (reference sequence). The length of the CDR3 is 10 residues. CDR3 coding DNA: TGCAGTGCGGCTAACACTGAAGCTTTCTTT. It translates to CSAANTEAFF.

The V and J genes are TRBV28 and TRBJ1-5, with D unclear. The CDR3 loop spans 15 amino acids. Germline V gene data show CDR1 as MDHEN and CDR2 as SYDVKM. Deletions cut 2 bases from V and 7 bases from J, with 15 bases between. The CDR3 loop reads CASSLTQPLGQPQHF. The CDR3 nucleotides read TGTGCCAGCAGTTTAACACAGCCTCTTGGACAGCCCCAGCATTTT.

J is TRBJ2-7 and V is TRBV20-1; perhaps TRBD2 as D (5 bases). V dropped 3 bases and J dropped 5 bases, with 17 bases sitting between them. The CDR3 is 14 residues long. The germline V gene encodes CDR1 DFQATT and CDR2 SNEGSKA (reference sequence). The CDR3 coding sequence is TGCAGTGCTAGTAACCCCTCGGGGATCAACGAGCAGTACTTC. It specifies CSASNPSGINEQYF.

The CDR3 region has the DNA TGTGCCAGCAGGGAGACAGGTTCGGTTTCACCCCTCCACTTT. Residues: CASRETGSVSPLHF. This chain uses TRBV6-6 with TRBJ1-6, with a weak D call TRBD1 (6 bases). The V gene's germline CDR1 is MNHNY and CDR2 SVGAGI (reference sequence). Trimming stripped 6 bases from V and 9 bases from J, with 15 bases between. CDR3 length: 14 residues.